This is a list of T cell receptor beta chains from one sample in a study of cytomegalovirus exposure and HLA in healthy donors. TCRdb keeps only in-frame clones here, not all; method: immunoSEQ multiplex PCR. The repertoire holds 75,000 to 95,000 clones, 65% to 85% seen once, with under 2.5% in the top ten. The sample was PBMCs. These TCRs come from a man between 18 and 35 years old in good health and CMV-seronegative. Each CDR3 is given without its conserved first and last residue.

>TRBV27
ASSAWTGDRQPQH
>TRBV9
ASSPRQSKRSSYNEQF
>TRBV28
ASSLLDGTKRYSYT
>TRBV7-8
ASSLGTGYGNTIY
>TRBV19
ASKGQGRGRTDTQY
>TRBV6-1
ASSDLRGYGANVLT
>TRBV5-1
ASSLLSGINSPLH
>TRBV15
ATSRDGTGGVDTQY
>TRBV19
ASTALWDRARTEAF
>TRBV9
ASSTQGIGTEKLF
>TRBV5-1
ASSAVTGAEAF
>TRBV20-1
SARAGLALY
>TRBV5-1
ASREDRITDTQY
>TRBV7-2
ASSPDRNQNTEAF
>TRBV28
ATGTGGEKLF
>TRBV6-5
ASSHRDQPQH
>TRBV29-1
SVWSATNEKLF
>TRBV30
AWNSFGGSYNEQF
>TRBV29-1
SVSTSRTAQY
>TRBV23-1
ASSQVPGVAKNIQY
>TRBV29-1
SVLVGYESGGF
>TRBV9
ASSVTRENEQF
>TRBV7-9
ASRPTSGYEQY
>TRBV7-8
ASSLRLGEKLF
>TRBV28
ASSETRQRY
>TRBV9
ASRDRVYGYT
>TRBV6-5
ASVKQGASTEAF
>TRBV14
ASSQLFRDRVPNNEQF
>TRBV5-1
ASTGTSGPDTQY
>TRBV27
ASGYRGSYEQY
>TRBV6-1
ASRTLTGGGTEAF
>TRBV4-3
ASSQASLQETNEKLF
>TRBV21-1
ASSKVEGQGASGANVLT
>TRBV19
ASSRGLSDTQY
>TRBV7-9
ASSPSGMNTEAF
>TRBV7-9
ASSLARLNNEQF
>TRBV19
ASSPRQGPAEQY
>TRBV18
ASSPQNQGNTEAF
>TRBV7-8
ASSHRPGGTSTDTQY
>TRBV7-9
ASSFHIGGYT